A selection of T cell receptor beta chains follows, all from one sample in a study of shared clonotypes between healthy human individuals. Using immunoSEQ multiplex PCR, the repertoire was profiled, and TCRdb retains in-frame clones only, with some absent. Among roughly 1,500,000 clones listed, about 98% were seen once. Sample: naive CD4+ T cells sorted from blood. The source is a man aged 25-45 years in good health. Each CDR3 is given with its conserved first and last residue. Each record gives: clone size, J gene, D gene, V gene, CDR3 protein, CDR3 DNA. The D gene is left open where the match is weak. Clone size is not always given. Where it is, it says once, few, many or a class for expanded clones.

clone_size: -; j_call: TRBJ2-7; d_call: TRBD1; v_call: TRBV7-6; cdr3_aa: CASSPRPGQGAYEQYF; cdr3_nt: TGTGCCAGCAGCCCCAGACCGGGACAGGGGGCCTACGAGCAGTACTTC
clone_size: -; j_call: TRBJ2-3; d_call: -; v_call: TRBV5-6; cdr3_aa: CASSLLGQPFSTDTQYF; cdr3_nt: TGTGCCAGCAGCTTGTTAGGACAGCCATTTAGCACAGATACGCAGTATTTT
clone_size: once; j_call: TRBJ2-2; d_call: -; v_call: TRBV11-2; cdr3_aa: CASSLSLTAGELFF; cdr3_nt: TGTGCCAGCAGCTTGTCTTTGACAGCCGGGGAGCTGTTTTTT
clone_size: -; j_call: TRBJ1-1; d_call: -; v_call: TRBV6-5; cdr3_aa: CASRAEGWTEAFF; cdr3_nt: TGTGCCAGCAGAGCGGAGGGTTGGACTGAAGCTTTCTTT
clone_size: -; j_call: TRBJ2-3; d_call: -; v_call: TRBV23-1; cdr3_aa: CASSQPGLNRGTDTQYF; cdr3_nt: TGCGCCAGCAGTCAACCGGGTCTAAACCGAGGGACAGATACGCAGTATTTT
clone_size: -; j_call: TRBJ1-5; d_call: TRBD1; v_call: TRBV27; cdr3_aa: CASSFRPTGGNQPQHF; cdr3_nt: TGTGCCAGCAGTTTTAGGCCGACAGGGGGCAATCAGCCCCAGCATTTT
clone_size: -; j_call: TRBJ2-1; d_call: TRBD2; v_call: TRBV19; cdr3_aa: CASSTLLAGLNEQFF; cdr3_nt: TGTGCCAGTAGTACCCTTTTAGCGGGTCTCAATGAGCAGTTCTTC
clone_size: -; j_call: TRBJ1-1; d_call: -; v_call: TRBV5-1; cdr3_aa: CASSLQGEAEAFF; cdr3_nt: TGCGCCAGCAGCCTGCAGGGAGAGGCTGAAGCTTTCTTT
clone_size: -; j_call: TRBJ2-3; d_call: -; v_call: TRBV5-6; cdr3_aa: CASVGLRTDTQYF; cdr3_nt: TGTGCCAGCGTTGGACTTAGGACAGATACGCAGTATTTT
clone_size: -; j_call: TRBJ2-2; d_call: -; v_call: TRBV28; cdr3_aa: CASSLYRQIPTNTGELFF; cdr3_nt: TGTGCCAGCTCACTGTATCGGCAGATACCGACGAACACCGGGGAGCTGTTTTTT
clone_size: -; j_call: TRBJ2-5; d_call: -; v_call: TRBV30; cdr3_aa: CAWLNTDRLRETQYF; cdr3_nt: TGTGCCTGGTTGAATACGGACCGTTTAAGAGAGACCCAGTACTTC
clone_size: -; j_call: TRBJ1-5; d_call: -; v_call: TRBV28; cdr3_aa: CASRSGVQPQHF; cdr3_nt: TGTGCCAGCAGATCAGGGGTACAGCCCCAGCATTTT
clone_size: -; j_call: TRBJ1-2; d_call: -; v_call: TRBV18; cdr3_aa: CASSLGTANYGYTF; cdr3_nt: TGTGCCAGCTCACTTGGGACTGCTAACTATGGCTACACCTTC
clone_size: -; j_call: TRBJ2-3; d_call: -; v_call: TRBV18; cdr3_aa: CASSPEDTQYF; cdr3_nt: TGTGCCAGCTCACCTGAAGATACGCAGTATTTT
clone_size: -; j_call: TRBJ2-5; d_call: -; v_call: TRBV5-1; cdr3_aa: CASSAGELQETQYF; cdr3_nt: TGCGCCAGCAGCGCAGGGGAGTTGCAGGAGACCCAGTACTTC
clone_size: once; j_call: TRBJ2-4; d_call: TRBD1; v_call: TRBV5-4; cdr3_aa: CASSAGDRVKNIQYF; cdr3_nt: TGTGCCAGCAGCGCGGGGGACAGGGTCAAAAACATTCAGTACTTC
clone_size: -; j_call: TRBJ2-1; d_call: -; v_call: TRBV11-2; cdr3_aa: CASSLWGFRSYNEQFF; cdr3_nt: TGTGCCAGCAGCTTATGGGGGTTTAGGTCCTACAATGAGCAGTTCTTC
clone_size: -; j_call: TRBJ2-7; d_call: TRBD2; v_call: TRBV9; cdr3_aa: CASSASGGYEQYF; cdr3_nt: TGTGCCAGCAGCGCTAGCGGGGGCTACGAGCAGTACTTC
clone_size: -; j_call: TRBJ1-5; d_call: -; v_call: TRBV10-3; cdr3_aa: CAISESHRAQPQHF; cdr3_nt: TGTGCCATCAGTGAGTCGCACAGGGCTCAGCCCCAGCATTTT
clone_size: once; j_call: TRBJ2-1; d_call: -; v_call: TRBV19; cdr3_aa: CASSIVWREAEQFF; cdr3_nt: TGTGCCAGTAGTATAGTCTGGCGGGAAGCTGAGCAGTTCTTC
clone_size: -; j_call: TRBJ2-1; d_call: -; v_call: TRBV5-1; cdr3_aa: CASSIGASSLNEQFF; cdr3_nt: TGCGCCAGCAGCATTGGGGCTAGTAGCCTGAATGAGCAGTTCTTC
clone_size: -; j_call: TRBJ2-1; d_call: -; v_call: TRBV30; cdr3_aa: CAWTTGTHNEQFF; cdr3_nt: TGTGCCTGGACTACGGGTACCCACAATGAGCAGTTCTTC
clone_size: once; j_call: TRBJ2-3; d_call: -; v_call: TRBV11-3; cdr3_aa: CASSWSVSDTQYF; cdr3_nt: TGTGCCAGCAGCTGGTCAGTGTCCGATACGCAGTATTTT
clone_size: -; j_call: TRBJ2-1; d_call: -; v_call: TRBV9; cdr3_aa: CASSVSYNEQFF; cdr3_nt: TGTGCCAGCAGCGTGAGCTACAATGAGCAGTTCTTC
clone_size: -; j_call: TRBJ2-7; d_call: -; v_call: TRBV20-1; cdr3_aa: CSASFREQYF; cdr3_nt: TGCAGTGCTAGTTTTAGGGAGCAGTACTTC
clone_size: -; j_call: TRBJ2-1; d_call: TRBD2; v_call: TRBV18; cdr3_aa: CASTRYSGNHNEQFF; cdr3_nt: TGTGCCAGCACCCGTTATAGCGGGAACCACAATGAGCAGTTCTTC
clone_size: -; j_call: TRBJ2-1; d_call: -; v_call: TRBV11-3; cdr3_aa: CASSLDSDEQFF; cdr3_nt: TGTGCCAGCAGCTTAGATTCCGATGAGCAGTTCTTC
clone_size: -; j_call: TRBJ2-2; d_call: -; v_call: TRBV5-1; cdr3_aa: CASRQRDTGELFF; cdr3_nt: TGCGCCAGCCGACAGAGAGACACCGGGGAGCTGTTTTTT
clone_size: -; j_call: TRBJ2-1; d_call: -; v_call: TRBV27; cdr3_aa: CASSLREQIYNEQFF; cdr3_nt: TGTGCCAGCAGTTTAAGGGAACAAATCTACAATGAGCAGTTCTTC
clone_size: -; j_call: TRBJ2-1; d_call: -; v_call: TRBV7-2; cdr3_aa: CASSPRGRTSYNEQFF; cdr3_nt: TGTGCCAGCAGCCCCAGGGGCAGAACCTCCTACAATGAGCAGTTCTTC
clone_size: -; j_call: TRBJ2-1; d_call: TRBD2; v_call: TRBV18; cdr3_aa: CASSAGGGRADNEQFF; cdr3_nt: TGTGCCAGCTCCGCGGGAGGCGGGAGGGCCGACAATGAGCAGTTCTTC
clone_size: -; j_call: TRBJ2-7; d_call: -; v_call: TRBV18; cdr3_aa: CASSPDDSPYEQYF; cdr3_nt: TGTGCCAGCTCACCTGACGACAGCCCCTACGAGCAGTACTTC
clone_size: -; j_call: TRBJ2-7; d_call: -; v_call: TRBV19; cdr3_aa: CASRGIPSDEQYF; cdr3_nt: TGTGCCAGCCGGGGGATCCCAAGCGACGAGCAGTACTTC
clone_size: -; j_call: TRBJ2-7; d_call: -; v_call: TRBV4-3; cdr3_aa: CASSQEVGVPSYEQYF; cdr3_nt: TGCGCCAGCAGCCAAGAAGTAGGAGTACCCTCCTACGAGCAGTACTTC
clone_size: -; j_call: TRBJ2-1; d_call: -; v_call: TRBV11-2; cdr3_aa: CASSSSPLLGYNEQFF; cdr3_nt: TGTGCCAGCAGCTCATCCCCTTTGTTAGGGTACAATGAGCAGTTCTTC
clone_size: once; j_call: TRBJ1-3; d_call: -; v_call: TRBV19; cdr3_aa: CATSASSGNTIYF; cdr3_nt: TGTGCCACCAGTGCAAGCTCTGGAAACACCATATATTTT
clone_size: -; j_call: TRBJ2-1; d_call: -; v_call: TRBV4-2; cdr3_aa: CASSPRTSSDPNEQFF; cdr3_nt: TGTGCCAGCAGCCCTCGGACGTCTAGCGACCCAAATGAGCAGTTCTTC
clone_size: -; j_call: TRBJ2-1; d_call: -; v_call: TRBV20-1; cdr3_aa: CSAVLAGEQFF; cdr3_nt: TGCAGTGCGGTACTAGCTGGCGAGCAGTTCTTC
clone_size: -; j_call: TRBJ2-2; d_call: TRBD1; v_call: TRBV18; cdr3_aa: CASSPPGQGAFTGELFF; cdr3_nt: TGTGCCAGCTCACCACCAGGACAGGGGGCGTTCACCGGGGAGCTGTTTTTT
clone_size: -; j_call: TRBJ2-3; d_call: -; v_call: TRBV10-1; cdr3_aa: CASSESGTTDTQYF; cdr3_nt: TGCGCCAGCAGTGAGTCGGGGACCACAGATACGCAGTATTTT
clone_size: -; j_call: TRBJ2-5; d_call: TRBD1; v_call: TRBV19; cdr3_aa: CASARWGTGTETQYF; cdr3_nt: TGTGCCAGCGCTAGGTGGGGGACAGGGACTGAGACCCAGTACTTC
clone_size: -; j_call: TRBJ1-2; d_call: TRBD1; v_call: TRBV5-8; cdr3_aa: CASRDRGLYGYTF; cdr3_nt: TGTGCCAGCAGGGACAGGGGGCTCTATGGCTACACCTTC
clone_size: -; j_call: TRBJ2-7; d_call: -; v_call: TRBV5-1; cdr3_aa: CASSLGQGGIFSYEQYF; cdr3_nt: TGCGCCAGCAGCTTGGGGCAGGGTGGCATTTTTTCCTACGAGCAGTACTTC
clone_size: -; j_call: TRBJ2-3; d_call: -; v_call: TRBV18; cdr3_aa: CASVRTGSTDTQYF; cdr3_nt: TGTGCCAGTGTACGGACCGGTAGCACAGATACGCAGTATTTT
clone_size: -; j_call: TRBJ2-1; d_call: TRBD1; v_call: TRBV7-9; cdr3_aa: CASSFGPGTGVYNEQFF; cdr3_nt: TGTGCCAGCAGCTTTGGCCCGGGGACAGGGGTCTACAATGAGCAGTTCTTC
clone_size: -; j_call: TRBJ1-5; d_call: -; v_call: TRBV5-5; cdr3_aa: CASSFGGDQPQHF; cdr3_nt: TGTGCCAGCAGCTTCGGGGGGGATCAGCCCCAGCATTTT
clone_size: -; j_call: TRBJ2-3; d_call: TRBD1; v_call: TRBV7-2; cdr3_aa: CASSRRDRVTDTQYF; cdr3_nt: TGTGCCAGCAGCCGCCGCGACAGGGTCACAGATACGCAGTATTTT
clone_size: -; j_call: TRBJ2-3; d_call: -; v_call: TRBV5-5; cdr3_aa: CASSLAVFTDTQYF; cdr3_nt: TGTGCCAGCAGCTTGGCGGTGTTCACAGATACGCAGTATTTT
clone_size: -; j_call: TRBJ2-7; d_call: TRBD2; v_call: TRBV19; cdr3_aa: CARGLGGLYEQYF; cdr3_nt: TGTGCCAGAGGACTAGGAGGGTTGTACGAGCAGTACTTC
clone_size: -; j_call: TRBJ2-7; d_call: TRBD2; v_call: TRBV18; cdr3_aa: CASSPGAGDFYEQYF; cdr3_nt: TGTGCCAGCTCACCGGGAGCGGGAGACTTCTACGAGCAGTACTTC
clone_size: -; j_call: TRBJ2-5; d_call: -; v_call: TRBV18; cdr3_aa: CASSPTGPTQETQYF; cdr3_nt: TGTGCCAGCTCACCCACAGGACCGACCCAAGAGACCCAGTACTTC
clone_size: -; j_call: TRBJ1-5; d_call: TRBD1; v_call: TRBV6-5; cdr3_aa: CASSSRDRGVTQPQHF; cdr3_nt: TGTGCCAGCAGTTCCCGCGACAGGGGAGTCACTCAGCCCCAGCATTTT
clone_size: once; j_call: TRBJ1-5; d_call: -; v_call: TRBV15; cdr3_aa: CATSRDTQPQHF; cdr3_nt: TGTGCCACCAGCAGAGATACTCAGCCCCAGCATTTT
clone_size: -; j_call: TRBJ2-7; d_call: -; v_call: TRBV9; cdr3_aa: CASSVGRPDSYEQYF; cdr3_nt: TGTGCCAGCAGCGTAGGTAGGCCAGACTCCTACGAGCAGTACTTC
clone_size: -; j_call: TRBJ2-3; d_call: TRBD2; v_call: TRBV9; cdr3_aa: CASSVDASGRGTDTQYF; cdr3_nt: TGTGCCAGCAGCGTAGACGCGAGCGGGAGGGGGACAGATACGCAGTATTTT
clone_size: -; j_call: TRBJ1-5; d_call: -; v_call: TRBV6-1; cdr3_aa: CASSDPPLGPLNQPQHF; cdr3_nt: TGTGCCAGCAGTGACCCCCCTTTGGGACCTCTAAATCAGCCCCAGCATTTT
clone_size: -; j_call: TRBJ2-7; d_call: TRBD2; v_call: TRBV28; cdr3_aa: CASSPLGLAGVDEQYF; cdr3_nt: TGTGCCAGCAGTCCCCTCGGACTAGCGGGTGTTGACGAGCAGTACTTC
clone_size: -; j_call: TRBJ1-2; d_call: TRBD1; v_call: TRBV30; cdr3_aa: CAWSADRGPTLNYGYTF; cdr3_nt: TGTGCCTGGAGTGCGGACAGGGGTCCCACTCTAAACTATGGCTACACCTTC
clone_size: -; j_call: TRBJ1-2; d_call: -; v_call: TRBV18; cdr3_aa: CASSPYNFPRDGYTF; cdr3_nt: TGTGCCAGCTCACCTTATAACTTTCCCCGGGATGGCTACACCTTC
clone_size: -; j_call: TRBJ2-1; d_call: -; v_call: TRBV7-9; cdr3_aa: CASAKLVSLEEQFF; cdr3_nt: TGTGCCAGTGCTAAACTAGTCTCCTTGGAAGAGCAGTTCTTC